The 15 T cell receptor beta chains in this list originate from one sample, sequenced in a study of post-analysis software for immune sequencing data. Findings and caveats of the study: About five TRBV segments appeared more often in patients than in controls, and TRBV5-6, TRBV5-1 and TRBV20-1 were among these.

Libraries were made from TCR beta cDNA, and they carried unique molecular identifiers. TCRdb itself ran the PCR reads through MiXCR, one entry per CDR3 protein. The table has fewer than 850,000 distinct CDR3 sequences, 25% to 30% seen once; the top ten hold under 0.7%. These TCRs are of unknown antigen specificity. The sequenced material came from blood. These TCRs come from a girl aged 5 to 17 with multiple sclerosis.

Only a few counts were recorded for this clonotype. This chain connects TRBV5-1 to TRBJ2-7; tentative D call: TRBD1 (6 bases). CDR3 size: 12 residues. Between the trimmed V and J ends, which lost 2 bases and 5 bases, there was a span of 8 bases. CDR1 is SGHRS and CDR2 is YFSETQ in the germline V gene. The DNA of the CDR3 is TGCGCCAGCAGCTTCAGGGGCCACGAGCAGTACTTC. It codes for CASSFRGHEQYF.

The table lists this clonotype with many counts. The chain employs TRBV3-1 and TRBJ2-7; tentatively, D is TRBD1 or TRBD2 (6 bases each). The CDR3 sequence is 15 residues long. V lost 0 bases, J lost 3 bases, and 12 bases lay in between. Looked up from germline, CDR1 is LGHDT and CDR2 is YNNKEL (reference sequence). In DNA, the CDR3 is TGTGCCAGCAGCCAAGAACCCCGGGGGCACTACGAGCAGTACTTC. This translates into CASSQEPRGHYEQYF.

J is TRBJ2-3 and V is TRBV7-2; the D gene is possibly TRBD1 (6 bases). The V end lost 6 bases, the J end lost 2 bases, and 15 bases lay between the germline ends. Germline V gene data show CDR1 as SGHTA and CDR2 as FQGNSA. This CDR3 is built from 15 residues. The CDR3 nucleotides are TGTGCCAGCAGTCAGGACAGTACTAACACAGATACGCAGTATTTT. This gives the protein CASSQDSTNTDTQYF.

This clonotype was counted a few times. The CDR3 region has the DNA TGCGCCAGCAGCTTGAGGGGGCGCGGGGGTGCCTACAATGAGCAGTACTTC. Protein product: CASSLRGRGGAYNEQYF. The genes are TRBV5-1 and TRBJ2-1, with D perhaps being TRBD1 or TRBD2 (7 bases each). The assigned J gene may be wrong: the sequence end matches TRBJ2-7 better. This CDR3 is built from 17 residues. The germline V gene encodes CDR1 SGHRS and CDR2 YFSETQ.

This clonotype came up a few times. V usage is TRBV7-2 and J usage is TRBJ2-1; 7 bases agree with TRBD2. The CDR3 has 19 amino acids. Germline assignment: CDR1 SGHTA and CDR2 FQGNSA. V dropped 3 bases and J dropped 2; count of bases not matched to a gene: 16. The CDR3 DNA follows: TGTGCCAGCAGCTTGGTGACTAGCCGTCACAAGAGTGCCTACAATGAGCAGTTCTTC. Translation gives CASSLVTSRHKSAYNEQFF.

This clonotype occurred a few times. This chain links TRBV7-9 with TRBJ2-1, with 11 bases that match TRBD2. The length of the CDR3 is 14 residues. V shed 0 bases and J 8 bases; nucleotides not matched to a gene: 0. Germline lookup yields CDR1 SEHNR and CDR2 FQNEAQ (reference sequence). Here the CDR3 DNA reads TGTGCCAGCAGCTTAGCACTAGCGGGAGATGAGCAGTTCTTC. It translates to CASSLALAGDEQFF.

CDR3 DNA: TGTGCCAGCAGTGAAGCAGGGACGTTTCGGCCCCAGCATTTT. It translates to CASSEAGTFRPQHF. This chain connects TRBV6-1 to TRBJ1-5; perhaps TRBD1 as D (5 bases). Trimming shortened V by 0 bases and J by 9 bases, and 12 bases separated the two germline ends. This CDR3 has 14 residues. CDR1 and CDR2 (germline): MNHNS, SASEGT.

The DNA for the CDR3 is TGCAGTGCTTCATACAGGGGAGTCGGCAATCAGCCCCAGCATTTT. Translation gives CSASYRGVGNQPQHF. The chain employs TRBV20-1 and TRBJ1-5; 7 bases match TRBD1. The V segment lost 5 bases and the J segment 2 bases; nucleotides outside the gene matches: 9. The CDR3 consists of 15 residues. Germline V lookup: CDR1 DFQATT, CDR2 SNEGSKA (reference sequence).

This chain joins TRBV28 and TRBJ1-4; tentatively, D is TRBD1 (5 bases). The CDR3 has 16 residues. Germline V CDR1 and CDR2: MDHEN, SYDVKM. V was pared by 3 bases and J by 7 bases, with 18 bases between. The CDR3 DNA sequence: TGTGCCAGCAGTTTTACAGACACCCTTCAGGGTGAAAAACTGTTTTTT. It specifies CASSFTDTLQGEKLFF.

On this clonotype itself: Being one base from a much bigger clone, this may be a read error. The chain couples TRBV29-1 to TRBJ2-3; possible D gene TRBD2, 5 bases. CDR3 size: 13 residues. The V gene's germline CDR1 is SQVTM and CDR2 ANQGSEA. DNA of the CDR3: TGCAGCGTGGAAGAGGCGGGCGGAGATACGCAGTATTTT. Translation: CSVEEAGGDTQYF.

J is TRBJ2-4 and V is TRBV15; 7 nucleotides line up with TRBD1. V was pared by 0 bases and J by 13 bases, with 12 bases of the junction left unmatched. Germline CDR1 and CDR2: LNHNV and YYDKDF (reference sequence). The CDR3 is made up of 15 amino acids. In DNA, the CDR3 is TGTGCCACCAGCAGAGATGTGAGACAGGGCGCAATGCAGTACTTC. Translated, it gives CATSRDVRQGAMQYF.

CDR3 loop: CASTIGSRTEAFF. The CDR3 DNA sequence: TGCGCCAGTACGATAGGGTCTCGGACTGAAGCTTTCTTT. The chain is built from TRBV5-1 and TRBJ1-1; D gene unclear. V shed 8 bases and J shed 5 bases, with 16 bases lying between them. The CDR3 totals 13 residues. In germline, CDR1 is SGHRS, CDR2 YFSETQ.

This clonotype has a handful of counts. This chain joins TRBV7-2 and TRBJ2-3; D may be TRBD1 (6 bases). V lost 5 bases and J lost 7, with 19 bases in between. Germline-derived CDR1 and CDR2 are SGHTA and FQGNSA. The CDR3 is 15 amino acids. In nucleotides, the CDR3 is TGTGCCAGCAGCCCTGTTTCAGGGGAGAGGTATACGCAGTATTTT. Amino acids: CASSPVSGERYTQYF.

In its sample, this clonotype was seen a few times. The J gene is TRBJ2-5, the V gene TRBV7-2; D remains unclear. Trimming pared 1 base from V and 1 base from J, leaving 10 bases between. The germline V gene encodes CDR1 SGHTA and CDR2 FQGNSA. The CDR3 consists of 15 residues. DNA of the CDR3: TGTGCCAGCAGCTTAGGTTCCGGATTCCAAGAGACCCAGTACTTC. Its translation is CASSLGSGFQETQYF. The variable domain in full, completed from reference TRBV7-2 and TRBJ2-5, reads GAGVSQSPSNKVTEKGKDVELRCDPISGHTALYWYRQSLGQGLEFLIYFQGNSAPDKSGLPSDRFSAERTGGSVSTLTIQRTQQEDSAVYLCASSLGSGFQETQYFGPGTRLLVL.

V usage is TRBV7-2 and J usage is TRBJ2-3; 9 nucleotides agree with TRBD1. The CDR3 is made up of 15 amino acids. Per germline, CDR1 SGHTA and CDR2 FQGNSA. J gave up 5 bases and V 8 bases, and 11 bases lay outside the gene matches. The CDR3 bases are TGTGCCAGCGAGCGCCGGGACAGGGCAGGAGATACGCAGTATTTT. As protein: CASERRDRAGDTQYF. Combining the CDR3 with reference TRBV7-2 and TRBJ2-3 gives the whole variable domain GAGVSQSPSNKVTEKGKDVELRCDPISGHTALYWYRQSLGQGLEFLIYFQGNSAPDKSGLPSDRFSAERTGGSVSTLTIQRTQQEDSAVYLCASERRDRAGDTQYFGPGTRLTVL.